Listed below are T cell receptor beta chains from one sample, sequenced in a study of control samples from healthy donors and cancer patients. Method: immunoSEQ multiplex PCR; TCRdb's copy keeps in-frame clones and lacks some. This table has over 75,000 clones, around four fifths appearing once. The sequencing sample was made of blood. These receptors were obtained from a man in his thirties or forties in good health. Both conserved end residues are trimmed from each CDR3.

V gene	J gene	CDR3 protein
TRBV5-8	TRBJ2-1	ASSLGLTYNEQF
TRBV30	TRBJ1-2	AWSKLRDNYGYT
TRBV2	TRBJ2-2	AVFLGREKFGELF
TRBV5-5	TRBJ2-7	ASSLPSRTESYEQY
TRBV28	TRBJ1-4	ASSLQTGYGDEKLF
TRBV6-1	TRBJ1-2	ASSETVVYGYT
TRBV3-1/TRBV3-2	TRBJ2-2	ASSQGGGTGELF
TRBV24-1	TRBJ2-1	ATSDPRGGSYNEQF
TRBV18	TRBJ1-2	ASSPKGQGGYGYT
TRBV7-9	TRBJ2-1	ASGTNWGSSYNEQF
TRBV6-5	TRBJ2-5	ASSLRGTGRETQY
TRBV10-2	TRBJ1-2	ASSEGRGNGYT
TRBV30	TRBJ1-1	AWSPPRTGWVTEAF
TRBV11-3	TRBJ2-2	ASSPRKGGELF
TRBV27	TRBJ1-5	ASSFGLNTGQPQH
TRBV6-1	TRBJ2-3	ASSELQLTDTQY
TRBV2	TRBJ1-1	ASSLQGVNTEAF
TRBV6-4	TRBJ1-6	ASSPSWGVSPLH
TRBV5-6	TRBJ1-6	ASSLSFRTGSSPLH
TRBV7-9	TRBJ2-3	ASSARGTGVLDTQY
TRBV6-5	TRBJ2-2	ASSRRPGELF
TRBV27	TRBJ2-7	ASSLSYRAGNEQY
TRBV5-4	TRBJ2-3	ASSSQSSTDTQY
TRBV18	TRBJ2-7	ASSRDTSYEQY
TRBV5-1	TRBJ1-6	ASSLGGQLSPLH
TRBV7-5	TRBJ1-1	VRSHNRGANTEAF
TRBV6-2/TRBV6-3	TRBJ2-7	ASSYGRLAGGLTYEQY
TRBV6-5	TRBJ1-5	ATSGGYSNQPQH
TRBV27	TRBJ2-7	ASSLSTASYEQY
TRBV10-3	TRBJ2-5	AISEPGLQETQY
TRBV7-3	TRBJ2-2	ASSLDSGEAGELF
TRBV7-9	TRBJ1-2	ASSLARGYT